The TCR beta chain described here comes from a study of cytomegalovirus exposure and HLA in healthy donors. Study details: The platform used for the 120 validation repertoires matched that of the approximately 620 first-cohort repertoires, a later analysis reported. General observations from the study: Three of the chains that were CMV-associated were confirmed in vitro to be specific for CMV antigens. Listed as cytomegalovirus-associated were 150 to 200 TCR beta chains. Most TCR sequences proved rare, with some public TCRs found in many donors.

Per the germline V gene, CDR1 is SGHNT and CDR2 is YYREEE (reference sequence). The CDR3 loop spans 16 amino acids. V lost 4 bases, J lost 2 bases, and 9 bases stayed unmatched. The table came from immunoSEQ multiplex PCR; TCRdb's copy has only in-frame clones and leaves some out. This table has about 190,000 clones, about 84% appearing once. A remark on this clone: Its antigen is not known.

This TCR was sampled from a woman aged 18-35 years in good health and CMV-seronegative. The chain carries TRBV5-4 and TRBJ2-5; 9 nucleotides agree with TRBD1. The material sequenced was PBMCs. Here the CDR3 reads CASSPGQGLSQETQYF. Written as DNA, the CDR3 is TGTGCCAGCAGCCCTGGACAGGGGTTGAGTCAAGAGACCCAGTACTTC.